Listed below are T cell receptor beta chains from one sample, sequenced in a study of cytomegalovirus exposure and HLA in healthy donors. Libraries were prepared by immunoSEQ multiplex PCR; TCRdb keeps only in-frame clonotypes and omits some of them. The data contain around 60,000 clones, approximately 94% of them singletons. Input material: PBMCs. The receptors here all came from a man aged 18 to 30 in good health and CMV-seropositive. CDR3s include the opening cysteine and the closing phenylalanine or tryptophan. The D gene is left open where the match is weak. Rows give clone size only sometimes, using once, few, many, or a class for an expanded clone.

>TRBV5-4|TRBD2|few|TRBJ2-3
TGTGCCAGCAGCTTCGGGACTAGCTCATTCACAGATACGCAGTATTTT
CASSFGTSSFTDTQYF
>TRBV28|.|.|TRBJ1-3
TGTGCCAGCAGTTTATGGGACTTAACGAGCTCTGGAAACACCATATATTTT
CASSLWDLTSSGNTIYF
>TRBV7-9|.|.|TRBJ1-2
TGTGCCAGCAGCTCCCTGGCCGGCTACACCTTC
CASSSLAGYTF
>TRBV6-5|.|.|TRBJ2-5
TGTGCCAGCAGGTGGAGGGGAGAGACCCAGTACTTC
CASRWRGETQYF
>TRBV6-1|TRBD2|.|TRBJ2-1
TGTGCCAGCAGTGAACTAGCGGGGGGGTACAATGAGCAGTTCTTC
CASSELAGGYNEQFF
>TRBV7-2|.|.|TRBJ1-5
TGTGCCAGCAGCTTAGGGGTCAGGGGTACTAGCAATCAGCCCCAGCATTTT
CASSLGVRGTSNQPQHF
>TRBV30|.|.|TRBJ1-4
TGTGCCTGGAGTGACAGGGTCGGTGAAAAACTGTTTTTT
CAWSDRVGEKLFF
>TRBV6-6|.|.|TRBJ2-7
TGTGCCAGCAGTTACGGGGGGAAGACCAAGAGTTACGAGCAGTACTTC
CASSYGGKTKSYEQYF
>TRBV5-1|TRBD1|.|TRBJ1-2
TGCGCCAGCAGCTTGGAGGCCCCGGGACAGACTTTAAATTTCTATGGCTACACCTTC
CASSLEAPGQTLNFYGYTF
>TRBV19|TRBD2|.|TRBJ2-4
TGTGCCAGTAGGCCCCACACTAGCGGTCTAGCCAAAAACATTCAGTACTTC
CASRPHTSGLAKNIQYF
>TRBV4-1|.|.|TRBJ2-6
TGCGCCAGCAGCCAAGAACTCCCCACAGAGTCTGGGGCCAACGTCCTGACTTTC
CASSQELPTESGANVLTF
>TRBV11-2|.|.|TRBJ2-2
TGTGCCAGCAGCCCCTCAGCCTCGGGGATCGGGGAGCTGTTTTTT
CASSPSASGIGELFF
>TRBV19|.|few|TRBJ2-5
TGTGCCAGTAGTATGAACAGGGAAGAGACCCAGTACTTC
CASSMNREETQYF
>TRBV9|.|once|TRBJ2-3
TGTGCCAGCCAACCCGGCGGGGAGGCAGATACGCAGTATTTT
CASQPGGEADTQYF
>TRBV6-5|.|.|TRBJ2-7
TGTGCCAGTTGTGGCGCCGGGACCTACGAGCAGTACTTC
CASCGAGTYEQYF
>TRBV28|.|.|TRBJ2-2
TGTGCCAGCACCCTCCCCAGCGAGGCATCGGGGGAGCTGTTTTTT
CASTLPSEASGELFF
>TRBV10-2|TRBD1|.|TRBJ2-4
TGCGCCAGCAGCGGGACAGGGCCCGGGAACATTCAGTACTTC
CASSGTGPGNIQYF
>TRBV10-3|TRBD1|once|TRBJ2-7
TGTGCCATCAGTGGGACTTCCTGGGGACAGGCTTCCTACGAGCAGTACTTC
CAISGTSWGQASYEQYF
>TRBV7-8|.|.|TRBJ1-4
TGTGCCAGCAGCTTAGCGCCGGGACTGCTTAATGAAAAACTGTTTTTT
CASSLAPGLLNEKLFF
>TRBV28|.|.|TRBJ2-5
TGTGCCAGCAGTTTATTTGGGACACAAGAAGAGACCCAGTACTTC
CASSLFGTQEETQYF
>TRBV29-1|.|.|TRBJ2-2
TGCAGCGCCACACGGGGCACCGGGGAGCTGTTTTTT
CSATRGTGELFF
>TRBV5-5|.|.|TRBJ1-3
TGTGCCAGCAGCTCCTCAGGGTACTCTGGAAACACCATATATTTT
CASSSSGYSGNTIYF
>TRBV14|.|.|TRBJ2-4
TGTGCCAGCAGCCAAGGAGGAGGGGAGCTAGCCAAAAACATTCAGTACTTC
CASSQGGGELAKNIQYF
>TRBV12-5|TRBD1|.|TRBJ1-2
TGTGCTAGTGGTTTGGACCGGGACAGGGGACACTATGGCTACACCTTC
CASGLDRDRGHYGYTF
>TRBV6-6|.|.|TRBJ1-1
TGTGCCAGCAGGGGCGGGGCCACTGAAGCTTTCTTT
CASRGGATEAFF
>TRBV27|TRBD2|.|TRBJ2-3
TGTGCCAGCAGTTTTCTGCGGGGGGGTAGCACAGATACGCAGTATTTT
CASSFLRGGSTDTQYF
>TRBV7-9|TRBD1|.|TRBJ1-2
TGTGCCAGCAGCCAACCGCGACAGGGCTGGGGCTACACCTTC
CASSQPRQGWGYTF
>TRBV28|.|.|TRBJ2-2
TGTGCCAGCAGTTCGGGGGGCCGGGACACCGGGGAGCTGTTTTTT
CASSSGGRDTGELFF
>TRBV7-8|TRBD1|.|TRBJ2-7
TGTGCCAGCAGCTTGTTAGGGACAGGGATCGGCGAGCAGTACTTC
CASSLLGTGIGEQYF
>TRBV2|TRBD2|.|TRBJ2-5
TGTGCCAGCAGTGAGGCGGGACTAGCGGGGAAAGAGACCCAGTACTTC
CASSEAGLAGKETQYF
>TRBV6-6|.|.|TRBJ2-2
TGTGCCAGCAGTTACCCCGCTGTAGTGATCACCGGGGAGCTGTTTTTT
CASSYPAVVITGELFF
>TRBV5-4|TRBD2|.|TRBJ2-3
TGTGCCAGCAGCCGCGGCGGGGGGCCCACAGATACGCAGTATTTT
CASSRGGGPTDTQYF
>TRBV30|.|.|TRBJ2-4
TGTGCCTGGGGAAGGGGCAACATTCAGTACTTC
CAWGRGNIQYF
>TRBV6-9|.|.|TRBJ2-7
TGTGCCAGCAGTGCGCGGGTATCAAGCTCCTACGAGCAGTACTTC
CASSARVSSSYEQYF
>TRBV2|.|.|TRBJ2-2
TGTGCCAGCAGTGGATATCGTACGAGCGGAAATCTGCCCGGGGAGCTGTTTTTT
CASSGYRTSGNLPGELFF
>TRBV9|.|.|TRBJ2-6
TGTGCCAGCAGCCCGGTCTTGACACGAGTCTCTGGGGCCAACGTCCTGACTTTC
CASSPVLTRVSGANVLTF
>TRBV10-3|TRBD2|.|TRBJ2-7
TGTGCCATCAGCCACGGACTAGCGGGAGTCTCCTACGAGCAGTACTTC
CAISHGLAGVSYEQYF
>TRBV2|TRBD1|.|TRBJ2-1
TGTGCCAGCAGGAAGGGACAGGGTAATGAGCAGTTCTTC
CASRKGQGNEQFF
>TRBV28|.|.|TRBJ1-1
TGTGCCAGCAGTTCGACCCTACGGGTGACTGAAGCTTTCTTT
CASSSTLRVTEAFF
>TRBV2|TRBD1|.|TRBJ2-7
TGTGCCAGCAGGAAGGGACAGACGAGAGAGCAGTACTTC
CASRKGQTREQYF
>TRBV18|.|.|TRBJ2-7
TGTGCCAGCTCGGGAACAGGGTCCGACGAGCAGTACTTC
CASSGTGSDEQYF
>TRBV15|.|.|TRBJ1-3
TGTGCCACCAGCTACCGGGGGGCTGGAAACACCATATATTTT
CATSYRGAGNTIYF
>TRBV28|.|.|TRBJ2-4
TGTGCCAGCAGTTCCCGAGAAGGTCGGGAATGGGACATTCAGTACTTC
CASSSREGREWDIQYF
>TRBV7-8|TRBD1|.|TRBJ2-7
TGTGCCAGCAGCTTATGGACAGGGATAGGGTACGAGCAGTACTTC
CASSLWTGIGYEQYF
>TRBV6-1|.|.|TRBJ2-7
TGTGCCAGCAGTGAAAAGAGTGGGGGAGGCTACGAGCAGTACTTC
CASSEKSGGGYEQYF
>TRBV29-1|.|.|TRBJ1-4
TGCAGCGTTAAGCTCGAGGGAAGGAATGAAAAACTGTTTTTT
CSVKLEGRNEKLFF
>TRBV4-2|TRBD1|.|TRBJ1-5
TGTGCCAGCAGCCAGGGACAGGGGGATCGTCAGCCCCAGCATTTT
CASSQGQGDRQPQHF
>TRBV5-5|.|.|TRBJ1-4
TGTGCCAGCAGCGCCTGGGTCGGGGTCGAAGGAGAAAAACTGTTTTTT
CASSAWVGVEGEKLFF
>TRBV6-4|TRBD2|.|TRBJ2-2
TGTGCCAGCAGCCCCACTAGCGGGGGGAGCGGGGAGCTGTTTTTT
CASSPTSGGSGELFF
>TRBV6-5|.|.|TRBJ1-2
TGTGCCAGCAGTTACTCGAAGGGGCCCTATGGCTACACCTTC
CASSYSKGPYGYTF
>TRBV29-1|.|.|TRBJ2-3
TGCAGCGGGGAGGGGGGGTGGAGCACAGATACGCAGTATTTT
CSGEGGWSTDTQYF
>TRBV7-3|.|.|TRBJ2-5
TGTGCCAGCAGCCAAGAAGGGGGAGAGACCCAGTACTTC
CASSQEGGETQYF
>TRBV28|.|once|TRBJ1-2
TGTGCCAGCAGCCGCTATACAGTTGCATTTCGGGAATTCTACACCTTC
CASSRYTVAFREFYTF
>TRBV5-6|.|.|TRBJ2-3
TGTGCCAGCAGCCGGGGGTCAGATACGCAGTATTTT
CASSRGSDTQYF